This T cell receptor (beta chain) was obtained from a study of CD8 T cells in ankylosing spondylitis. There are 16 residues in the CDR3. Trimming took off 5 bases at V and 14 bases at J, with 29 bases between the two ends. Concerning this clonotype: The antigen remains unidentified.

Study conclusions and caveats: Ankylosing spondylitis blood appeared to carry a characteristic TCR beta motif of roughly eight highly homologous variants.

Quantitative 5'-RACE with molecular barcodes was used to make the TCR beta libraries. From the 5' RACE reads, TCRdb called clonotypes with MiXCR, one entry per CDR3 protein. The repertoire includes 350,000 or so distinct CDR3 sequences, around 7.6% of them detected once, and roughly 15% sits in the top ten. J is TRBJ2-3 and V is TRBV12-3 or TRBV12-4; D is perhaps TRBD2 (5 bases). What was sequenced was blood, either unsorted or a sorted T cell fraction (not recorded which). This TCR came from a male donor with ankylosing spondylitis. CDR3 bases: TGTGCCAGCAGTGCCGAACTAGGGCGGGTGAATCAACGAGCGTATTTT. Translation: CASSAELGRVNQRAYF.